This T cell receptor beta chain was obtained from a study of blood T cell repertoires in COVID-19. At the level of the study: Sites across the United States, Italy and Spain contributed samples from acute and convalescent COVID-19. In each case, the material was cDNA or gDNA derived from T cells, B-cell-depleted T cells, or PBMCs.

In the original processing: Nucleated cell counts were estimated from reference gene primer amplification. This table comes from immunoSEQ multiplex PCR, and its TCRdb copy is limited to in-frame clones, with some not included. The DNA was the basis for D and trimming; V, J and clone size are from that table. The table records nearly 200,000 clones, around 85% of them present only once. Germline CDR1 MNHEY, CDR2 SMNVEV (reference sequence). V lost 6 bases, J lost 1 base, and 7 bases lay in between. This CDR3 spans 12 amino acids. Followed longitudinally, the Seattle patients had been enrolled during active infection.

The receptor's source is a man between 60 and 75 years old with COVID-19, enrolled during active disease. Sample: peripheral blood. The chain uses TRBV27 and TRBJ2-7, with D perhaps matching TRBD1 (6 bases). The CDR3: CASSQGSYEQYF. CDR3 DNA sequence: TGTGCCAGCAGCCAGGGGTCCTACGAGCAGTACTTC.